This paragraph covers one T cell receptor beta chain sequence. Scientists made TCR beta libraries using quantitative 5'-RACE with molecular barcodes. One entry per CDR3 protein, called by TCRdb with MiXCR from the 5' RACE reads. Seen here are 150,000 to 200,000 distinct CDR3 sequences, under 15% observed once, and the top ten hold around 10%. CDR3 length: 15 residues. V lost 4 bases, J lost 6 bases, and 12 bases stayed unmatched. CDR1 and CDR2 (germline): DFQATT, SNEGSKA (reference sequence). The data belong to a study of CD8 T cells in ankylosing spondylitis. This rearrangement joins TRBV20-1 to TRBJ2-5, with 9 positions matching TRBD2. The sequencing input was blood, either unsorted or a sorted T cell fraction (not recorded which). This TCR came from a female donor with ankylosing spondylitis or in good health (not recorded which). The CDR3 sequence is CSATNSGGVGQTQYF. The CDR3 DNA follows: TGCAGTGCTACCAATAGCGGGGGAGTGGGACAGACCCAGTACTTC.